Listed below are T cell receptor beta chains from one sample, sequenced in a study of T cells in localized non-small cell lung cancer. Generated by immunoSEQ multiplex PCR, the TCRdb table keeps only in-frame clones and is missing some. Found here are thousands of clones, roughly three fifths of them singletons; the top ten hold 7% to 9%. The source material was lymph node tissue, sampled before any cancer treatment. These receptors were taken from a male donor at least 60 years old with stage I squamous cell lung carcinoma. CDR3s include the opening cysteine and the closing phenylalanine or tryptophan. The D gene is left open where the match is weak. Clone size is not always given. Where it is, it says once, few, many or a class for expanded clones.

TRBJ1-1 | . | TRBV19 | . | CASRDGANTEAFF | TGTGCCAGTAGGGACGGAGCGAACACTGAAGCTTTCTTT
TRBJ2-2 | . | TRBV19 | . | CASSPQTSALAGELFF | TGTGCCAGTAGTCCCCAAACTAGTGCCTTGGCCGGGGAGCTGTTTTTT
TRBJ2-7 | . | TRBV4-1 | . | CASSQLSASYEQYF | TGCGCCAGCAGCCAACTTAGCGCCTCCTACGAGCAGTACTTC
TRBJ2-7 | few | TRBV10-3 | . | CAISESVPGTYEQYF | TGTGCCATCAGTGAGTCTGTCCCGGGCACCTACGAGCAGTACTTC
TRBJ1-5 | few | TRBV25-1 | . | CASSATGPHNQPQHF | TGTGCCAGCAGTGCTACAGGGCCCCACAATCAGCCCCAGCATTTT
TRBJ2-3 | . | TRBV15 | . | CATSRNLGTDTQYF | TGTGCCACCAGCAGGAACTTAGGCACAGATACGCAGTATTTT
TRBJ2-7 | . | TRBV28 | . | CASSSLRGGSYEQYF | TGTGCCAGCAGCTCACTTAGGGGGGGCTCCTACGAGCAGTACTTC
TRBJ1-1 | few | TRBV2 | . | CASSERQDSEAFF | TGTGCCAGCAGCGAACGTCAGGACAGTGAAGCTTTCTTT
TRBJ1-1 | few | TRBV6-8 | . | CASSYYAGHTEAFF | TGTGCCAGCAGTTACTACGCAGGGCACACTGAAGCTTTCTTT
TRBJ2-6 | medium-sized | TRBV14 | TRBD1 | CASSQVAGGTANVLTF | TGTGCCAGCAGCCAAGTAGCAGGGGGCACGGCCAACGTCCTGACTTTC
TRBJ1-1 | once | TRBV12-5 | . | CASGLVDRNTEAFF | TGTGCTAGTGGTTTGGTTGACAGAAACACTGAAGCTTTCTTT
TRBJ1-1 | . | TRBV6-8 | TRBD1 | CASSGLRQGLVNTEAFF | TGTGCCAGCAGTGGGTTACGACAGGGTTTAGTGAACACTGAAGCTTTCTTT
TRBJ2-3 | . | TRBV19 | TRBD2 | CASTPAGDLTDTQYF | TGTGCCAGTACCCCAGCGGGAGACCTCACAGATACGCAGTATTTT
TRBJ1-1 | few | TRBV30 | . | CAWRPGLYTEAFF | TGTGCCTGGAGACCGGGGCTTTACACTGAAGCTTTCTTT
TRBJ2-2 | . | TRBV19 | TRBD2 | CASSPDRTSGSDRELFF | TGTGCCAGTAGTCCTGATCGGACTAGCGGGAGTGACAGGGAGCTGTTTTTT
TRBJ2-5 | . | TRBV11-3 | TRBD2 | CASSNLAGGSGETQYF | TGTGCCAGCAGCAACCTAGCGGGAGGGTCAGGGGAGACCCAGTACTTC
TRBJ1-1 | . | TRBV6-1 | . | CASREINRGTEAFF | TGTGCCAGCAGAGAAATCAACCGGGGGACTGAAGCTTTCTTT
TRBJ2-7 | . | TRBV6-8 | TRBD1 | CASATLGTVSYEQYF | TGTGCCAGCGCTACTCTCGGGACAGTCTCCTACGAGCAGTACTTC
TRBJ2-6 | few | TRBV11-3 | . | CASSLETGANVLTF | TGTGCCAGCAGCTTAGAGACGGGGGCCAACGTCCTGACTTTC
TRBJ2-6 | few | TRBV19 | . | CASSPSGANVLTF | TGTGCCAGTAGTCCATCTGGGGCCAACGTCCTGACTTTC
TRBJ2-1 | . | TRBV18 | TRBD1 | CASSLGDSYYNEQFF | TGTGCCAGCTCCCTCGGGGACAGTTACTACAATGAGCAGTTCTTC
TRBJ2-2 | . | TRBV19 | TRBD1 | CASSKGQGTTGELFF | TGTGCCAGTAGTAAGGGACAGGGTACCACCGGGGAGCTGTTTTTT
TRBJ2-2 | . | TRBV19 | . | CASSLQGGKAGELFF | TGTGCCAGTAGTTTACAGGGAGGCAAGGCCGGGGAGCTGTTTTTT
TRBJ2-2 | . | TRBV2 | TRBD2 | CASRDTSAITGELFF | TGTGCCAGCAGAGACACTAGCGCCATCACCGGGGAGCTGTTTTTT
TRBJ1-3 | few | TRBV18 | . | CASSSSRGANTIYF | TGTGCCAGCTCATCCAGCAGGGGAGCAAACACCATATATTTT
TRBJ2-7 | . | TRBV11-3 | . | CASSLGRDPYEQYF | TGTGCCAGCAGCTTGGGGCGGGACCCCTACGAGCAGTACTTC
TRBJ1-2 | . | TRBV28 | . | CASSIGTIYGYTF | TGTGCCAGCAGTATCGGGACGATTTATGGCTACACCTTC
TRBJ1-1 | . | TRBV6-7 | . | CASSYRVNTEAFF | TGTGCCAGCAGTTACCGGGTGAACACTGAAGCTTTCTTT
TRBJ1-1 | . | TRBV12-5 | . | CASGSRPNMNTEAFF | TGTGCTAGTGGTTCAAGACCTAACATGAACACTGAAGCTTTCTTT
TRBJ2-7 | . | TRBV9 | . | CASRASTGTPLREQYF | TGTGCCAGCAGAGCCTCGACAGGAACTCCACTACGCGAGCAGTACTTC
TRBJ2-7 | . | TRBV29-1 | TRBD1 | CSVAGTGRPGEQYF | TGCAGCGTAGCCGGGACAGGTCGACCGGGCGAGCAGTACTTC
TRBJ2-3 | . | TRBV11-3 | . | CASSLQKSTDTQYF | TGTGCCAGCAGCTTGCAGAAGAGCACAGATACGCAGTATTTT
TRBJ2-1 | few | TRBV6-8 | TRBD2 | CASTLGGPNNEQFF | TGTGCCAGCACCTTGGGAGGGCCGAACAATGAGCAGTTCTTC
TRBJ2-7 | few | TRBV19 | TRBD1 | CASSDRGYEQYF | TGTGCCAGTAGCGACAGGGGCTACGAGCAGTACTTC
TRBJ1-2 | few | TRBV11-1 | TRBD1 | CASTIYRDRDIYGYTF | TGTGCCAGCACCATATACAGGGACAGGGATATCTATGGCTACACCTTC
TRBJ2-7 | few | TRBV11-3 | TRBD2 | CASTWTSGNYEQYF | TGTGCCAGCACGTGGACTAGCGGGAACTACGAGCAGTACTTC
TRBJ2-4 | medium-sized | TRBV11-3 | . | CASSFGASKNIQYF | TGTGCCAGCAGCTTTGGTGCCTCCAAAAACATTCAGTACTTC
TRBJ1-5 | . | TRBV7-5 | . | CASSRSGPHQPQHF | TGTGCCAGCAGCAGATCAGGGCCCCATCAGCCCCAGCATTTT
TRBJ2-1 | . | TRBV6-8 | TRBD1 | CASSYRGLAPVF | TGTGCCAGCAGTTACAGGGGGCTAGCCCCGGTCTTC
TRBJ2-7 | few | TRBV6-8 | TRBD2 | CASSFSVNSGYSYEQYF | TGTGCCAGCAGTTTTAGCGTTAATAGCGGGTACTCCTACGAGCAGTACTTC
TRBJ2-7 | . | TRBV19 | . | CAFLNPGHSYEQYF | TGTGCCTTCCTTAACCCGGGCCACTCCTACGAGCAGTACTTC
TRBJ2-1 | . | TRBV19 | . | CASTIQDEQFF | TGTGCCAGTACCATTCAAGATGAGCAGTTCTTC
TRBJ1-3 | few | TRBV30 | . | CAWSLTGFVSGNTIYF | TGTGCCTGGAGTCTAACGGGTTTCGTCTCTGGAAACACCATATATTTT
TRBJ1-3 | few | TRBV9 | . | CASSLRVRNTIYF | TGTGCCAGCAGTTTAAGGGTAAGAAACACCATATATTTT
TRBJ2-2 | few | TRBV9 | . | CASSVGSAGQHTGELFF | TGTGCCAGCAGCGTAGGATCCGCGGGCCAGCACACCGGGGAGCTGTTTTTT
TRBJ1-1 | . | TRBV19 | . | CASSGNRENTEAFF | TGTGCCAGTAGTGGAAACAGGGAGAACACTGAAGCTTTCTTT
TRBJ1-2 | few | TRBV30 | . | CAWSAIGWVNGYTF | TGTGCCTGGAGTGCTATAGGGTGGGTAAATGGCTACACCTTC